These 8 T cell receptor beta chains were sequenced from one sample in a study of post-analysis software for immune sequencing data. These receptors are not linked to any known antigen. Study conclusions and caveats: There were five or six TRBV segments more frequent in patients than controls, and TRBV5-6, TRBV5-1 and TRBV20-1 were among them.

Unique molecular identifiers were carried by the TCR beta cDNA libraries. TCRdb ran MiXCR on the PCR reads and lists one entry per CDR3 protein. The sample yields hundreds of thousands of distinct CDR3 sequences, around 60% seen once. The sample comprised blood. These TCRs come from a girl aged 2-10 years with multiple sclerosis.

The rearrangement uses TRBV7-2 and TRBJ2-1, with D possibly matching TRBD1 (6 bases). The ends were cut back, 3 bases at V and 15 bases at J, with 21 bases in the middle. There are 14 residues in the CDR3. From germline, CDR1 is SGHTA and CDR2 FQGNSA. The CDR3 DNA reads TGTGCCAGCAGCTTGGGGGCCATCGACGGGGAAGTGTTCTTC. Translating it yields CASSLGAIDGEVFF.

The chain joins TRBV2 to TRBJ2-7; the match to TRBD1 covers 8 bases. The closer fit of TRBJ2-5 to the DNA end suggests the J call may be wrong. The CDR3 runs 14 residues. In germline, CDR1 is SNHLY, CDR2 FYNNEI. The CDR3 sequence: CASSGGQDGETQYF. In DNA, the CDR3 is TGTGCCAGCAGTGGGGGACAGGACGGGGAGACCCAGTACTTC.

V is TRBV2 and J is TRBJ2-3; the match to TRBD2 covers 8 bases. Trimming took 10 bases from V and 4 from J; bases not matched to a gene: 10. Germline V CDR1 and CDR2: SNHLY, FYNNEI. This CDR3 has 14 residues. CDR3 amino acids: CAIHLRGAPDTQYF. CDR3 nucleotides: TGTGCCATCCATTTGCGGGGGGCCCCAGATACGCAGTATTTT. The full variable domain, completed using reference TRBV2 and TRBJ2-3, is EPEVTQTPSHQVTQMGQEVILRCVPISNHLYFYWYRQILGQKVEFLVSFYNNEISEKSEIFDDQFSVERPDGSNFTLKIRSTKLEDSAMYFCAIHLRGAPDTQYFGPGTRLTVL.

As DNA, the CDR3 is TGTGCCAGCTCACCATCCTGGGGTTCCGAGACCCAGTACTTC. Its protein product is CASSPSWGSETQYF. This chain uses TRBV18 with TRBJ2-7, with unresolved D. Judging by the DNA end, TRBJ2-5 fits better; the J call may be wrong. Per the germline V gene, CDR1 is KGHSH and CDR2 is LQKENI. The CDR3 has 14 amino acids.

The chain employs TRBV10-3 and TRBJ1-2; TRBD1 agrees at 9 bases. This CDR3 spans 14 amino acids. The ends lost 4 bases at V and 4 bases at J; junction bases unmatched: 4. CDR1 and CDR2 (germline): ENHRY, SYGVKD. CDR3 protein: CAISVGQGPYGYTF. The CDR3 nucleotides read TGTGCCATCAGTGTTGGACAGGGGCCCTATGGCTACACCTTC.

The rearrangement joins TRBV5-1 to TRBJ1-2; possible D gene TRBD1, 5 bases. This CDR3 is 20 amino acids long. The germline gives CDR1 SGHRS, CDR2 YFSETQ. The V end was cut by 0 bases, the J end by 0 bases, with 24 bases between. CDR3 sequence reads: CASSLGGILQATQSNYGYTF. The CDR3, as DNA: TGCGCCAGCAGCTTGGGGGGGATCCTACAGGCGACCCAGTCTAACTATGGCTACACCTTC.

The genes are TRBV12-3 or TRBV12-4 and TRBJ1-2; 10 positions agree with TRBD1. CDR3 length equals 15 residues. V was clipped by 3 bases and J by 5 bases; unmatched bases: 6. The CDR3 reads CASSFPGQGTYGYTF. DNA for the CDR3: TGTGCCAGCAGTTTTCCGGGACAGGGGACATATGGCTACACCTTC.

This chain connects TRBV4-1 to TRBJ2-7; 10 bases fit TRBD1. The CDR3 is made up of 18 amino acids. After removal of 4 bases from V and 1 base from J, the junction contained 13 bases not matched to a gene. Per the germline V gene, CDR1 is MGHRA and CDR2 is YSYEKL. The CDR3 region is CASSRLSFRDRGSYEQYF. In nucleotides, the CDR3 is TGCGCCAGCAGCCGCCTTTCCTTCCGGGACAGGGGATCCTACGAGCAGTACTTC.